The rows below give T cell receptor beta chains drawn from one sample of a study of blood T cell repertoires in COVID-19. Clones were sequenced by immunoSEQ multiplex PCR, and TCRdb holds only the in-frame ones, with some missing. Among 210,000 or so clones listed, 80% were seen once. The sample was PBMCs or T cells enriched from blood (not recorded which). Source of these receptors: a woman aged 40 to 55 with acute COVID-19. CDR3s leave out the opening cysteine and the closing phenylalanine or tryptophan. The D gene is left open where the match is weak. Some rows have no size entry. The others give once, few or many, or a class for an expanded clone.

CDR3aa | abundance | len | d_gene | v_gene
ASSVRTGNTEAF | - | 12 | TRBD1 | TRBV7-2
ASSRVPDGGLIGT | few | 13 | - | TRBV7-8
ASSSWDNNGYT | - | 11 | - | TRBV5-5
AIRDTATDTQY | - | 11 | - | TRBV10-3
ASSVEPSGGGTDTQY | - | 15 | TRBD2 | TRBV9
ASSLQSLEQF | - | 10 | - | TRBV5-6
ASSPRAETFNEKLF | - | 14 | - | TRBV18
ASSQDITGAYGYT | - | 13 | TRBD1 | TRBV4-3
ASSFLAGWETQY | - | 12 | TRBD2 | TRBV6-5
ASSIALGSGSPLH | - | 13 | - | TRBV7-2
ASNRQPLYGYT | - | 11 | - | TRBV28
ATSRELQGNQPQH | - | 13 | TRBD1 | TRBV15
ASSLDRTGGRETQY | once | 14 | TRBD1 | TRBV5-4
ASSDRIGGNSGYT | - | 13 | - | TRBV6-4
ASSQGTNQQPQH | - | 12 | - | TRBV4-2
ASSLRLGEQY | once | 10 | - | TRBV7-8
ASSPRTGDNSPLH | - | 13 | TRBD1 | TRBV18
ASSRVRDTQY | - | 10 | - | TRBV12-3/TRBV12-4
ASSLERDSTRNTEAF | - | 15 | TRBD1 | TRBV5-1
ASSQDTSFYGYT | - | 12 | - | TRBV3-1/TRBV3-2
ASSLMDSSNIQY | - | 12 | - | TRBV7-6
ASSLDRVSYGYT | - | 12 | - | TRBV5-6
ASSLETGAYEQY | - | 12 | TRBD1 | TRBV11-3
ASSRTGQQYNEQF | few | 13 | TRBD1 | TRBV19
ASSYSGVRGNTEAF | once | 14 | - | TRBV6-5
ASSPPWRANTGELF | - | 14 | - | TRBV18
ASSFSGAVYGYT | - | 12 | - | TRBV7-2
ASSERGHSSYEQY | - | 13 | TRBD1 | TRBV6-1
ASSPDKIQETQY | - | 12 | - | TRBV2
ASSDQGENTEAF | - | 12 | TRBD1 | TRBV6-1
ASSLDPRGETQY | once | 12 | - | TRBV5-1
ASSVAQGNTEAF | few | 12 | - | TRBV9
ASSRRSDSSYEQY | - | 13 | - | TRBV18
ATGQGFGSRTEAF | once | 13 | - | TRBV15
ASSPVAGGTYEQY | - | 13 | TRBD2 | TRBV9
ASSLDRVDEKLF | - | 12 | TRBD1 | TRBV18
ASSLGAPTDTQY | - | 12 | - | TRBV5-4
ASRKDTSNEKLF | - | 12 | - | TRBV2
ASSPPPRETQY | - | 11 | - | TRBV7-2
ASSSRYGGGNQPQH | many | 14 | - | TRBV6-5
ASSPQGQRGIDTQY | - | 14 | TRBD2 | TRBV7-3
ASSLFGQGYTIY | - | 12 | - | TRBV28
ASSEGAGSNQPQH | - | 13 | - | TRBV10-2
AWSVWSPNYGYT | once | 12 | - | TRBV30
AWSVLAGTDTQY | few | 12 | - | TRBV30
ASSISRNTEAF | - | 11 | - | TRBV19
ASSYRTGGLYEQY | - | 13 | TRBD1 | TRBV6-2/TRBV6-3